These 30 T cell receptor beta chains came from one sample sequenced in a study of early T cells in non-severe SARS-CoV-2 infection. Via MiXCR, TCRdb re-called the 5' RACE reads, giving one row per CDR3 protein. The sample carries some 88,000 distinct CDR3 sequences, approximately 16% recorded once. The material sequenced was whole blood, taken at baseline. Receptors originate from an adult who was a healthcare worker with PCR-confirmed SARS-CoV-2 infection or an uninfected control (not recorded which).

The chain is built from TRBV6-5 and TRBJ1-5; the D gene is possibly TRBD1 (5 bases). CDR1 and CDR2 (germline): MNHEY, SVGAGI. This CDR3 has 14 residues. Trimming took 0 bases from V and 5 from J, leaving 8 bases between them. DNA for the CDR3: TGTGCCAGCAGTTACTCAACAGGTCATCAGCCCCAGCATTTT. This sequence encodes CASSYSTGHQPQHF.

This clonotype occurred a few times. This chain links TRBV7-8 with TRBJ1-6, with a possible D match to TRBD1 (5 bases). The CDR3 loop spans 16 amino acids. Per the germline V gene, CDR1 is SGHVS and CDR2 is FQNEAQ. V dropped 5 bases and J dropped 9 bases, with 20 bases sitting between them. The DNA for the CDR3 is TGTGCCAGCAGCCCTGGCCCCTCGGGACTTCCTTCACCCCTCCACTTT. The encoded protein is CASSPGPSGLPSPLHF.

The rearrangement links TRBV7-9 to TRBJ2-7; 9 bases are shared with TRBD1. The J segment lost 2 bases and the V segment lost 3 bases, leaving 2 bases of the junction unmatched. CDR3 length: 14 residues. Germline V gene lookup returns CDR1 SEHNR and CDR2 FQNEAQ (reference sequence). In nucleotides, the CDR3 is TGTGCCAGCAGCTTGTGGGACAGGGCCTACGAGCAGTACTTC. Residues: CASSLWDRAYEQYF.

There are a few counts of this clonotype. The V call is TRBV7-7, the J call TRBJ2-2, with TRBD2 matching over 10 bases. Per germline, CDR1 SSHAT and CDR2 FNYEAQ (reference sequence). This CDR3 is 17 amino acids long. The J segment lost 4 bases and the V segment lost 1 base, leaving 6 bases of the junction unmatched. The CDR3 region has the DNA TGTGCCAGCAGCTTAGAACTAGCGGGGATGGGCACCGGGGAGCTGTTTTTT. Translated: CASSLELAGMGTGELFF. The complete variable domain, with remaining parts taken from reference TRBV7-7 and TRBJ2-2, reads GAGVSQSPRYKVTKRGQDVTLRCDPISSHATLYWYQQALGQGPEFLTYFNYEAQPDKSGLPSDRFSAERPEGSISTLTIQRTEQRDSAMYRCASSLELAGMGTGELFFGEGSRLTVL.

This clonotype came up a few times. The chain links TRBV12-3 or TRBV12-4 to TRBJ2-7; no reliable D call. Between the trimmed V and J ends, which lost 4 bases and 4 bases, there was a span of 11 bases. CDR3 size: 13 residues. The CDR3: CASSSIQGYEQYF. CDR3 DNA: TGTGCCAGCAGTTCGATACAAGGATACGAGCAGTACTTC.

The chain carries TRBV12-3 or TRBV12-4 and TRBJ1-6, with 7 bases identical to TRBD1. The junction had 8 bases not matched to a gene; V was cut back by 6 bases and J by 6 bases. CDR3 size: 15 residues. CDR3: CASSPSDRSNSPLHF. CDR3 nucleotide sequence: TGTGCCAGCAGCCCATCGGACAGGAGTAATTCACCCCTCCACTTT.

The chain links TRBV6-1 to TRBJ1-3, with D maybe TRBD1 (6 bases). The germline V and J ends were trimmed by 8 bases and 7 bases, with 12 bases remaining between them. The CDR3 loop spans 12 amino acids. The germline gives CDR1 MNHNS, CDR2 SASEGT. CDR3 in DNA: TGTGCCAGCGGATCGGGGGCCAACACCATATATTTT. Amino acids: CASGSGANTIYF.

This clonotype was seen more than once but under ten times. This chain joins TRBV20-1 and TRBJ2-3; 7 positions agree with TRBD2. The V gene end was trimmed by 0 bases and the J gene end by 4 bases; junction bases not matched to a gene: 7. The CDR3 runs to 15 residues. Germline V gives CDR1 DFQATT, CDR2 SNEGSKA (reference sequence). The CDR3 protein is CSARDRLAAPDTQYF. The CDR3, as DNA: TGCAGTGCTAGAGATAGGCTAGCGGCCCCAGATACGCAGTATTTT.

The rearrangement links TRBV19 to TRBJ2-3; 13 nucleotides agree with TRBD2. The CDR3 runs 15 residues. V gave up 8 bases and J gave up 3 bases; unmatched junction bases: 5. Germline CDR1 and CDR2: LNHDA and SQIVND (reference sequence). CDR3 sequence (DNA): TGTGCCAGTCAAAGGACTAGCGGGAGTACAGATACGCAGTATTTT. Encoded protein: CASQRTSGSTDTQYF.

The genes are TRBV9 and TRBJ1-6; 10 bases match TRBD1. V dropped 0 bases and J dropped 10; count of bases not matched to a gene: 7. The CDR3 sequence is 16 residues long. Per germline, CDR1 SGDLS and CDR2 YYNGEE. The CDR3 protein is CASSVGRDRGQSPLHF. The CDR3, as DNA: TGTGCCAGCAGCGTAGGCCGGGACAGGGGTCAATCACCCCTCCACTTT.

This clonotype was counted only a few times. CDR3 DNA sequence: TGTGCCAGCAGCTCGACAGGGGTCCGCGGGGCCTACAATGAGCAGTTCTTC. It is translated as CASSSTGVRGAYNEQFF. The genes are TRBV5-4 and TRBJ2-1, with 8 bases lining up with TRBD1. Germline-derived CDR1 and CDR2 are SGHNT and YYREEE (reference sequence). The length of the CDR3 is 17 residues. V shed 3 bases, J shed 2 bases, and the junction held 10 bases outside the gene matches.

This clonotype has only a few counts. This rearrangement joins TRBV27 to TRBJ2-7; D gene unclear. The CDR3 covers 12 residues. Germline-derived CDR1 and CDR2 are MNHEY and SMNVEV (reference sequence). V dropped 8 bases and J dropped 1 base, with 9 bases sitting between them. The CDR3 sequence is CASGRLSYEQYF. CDR3 in DNA: TGTGCCAGCGGTCGGCTTTCCTACGAGCAGTACTTC.

This clonotype was found a few times. The chain links TRBV5-5 to TRBJ2-1, with 8 positions matching TRBD2. This CDR3 spans 17 amino acids. Trimming cost V 0 bases and J 1 base; bases outside gene matches: 6. Germline V gene lookup returns CDR1 SGHKS and CDR2 YYEKEE (reference sequence). Written as DNA, the CDR3 is TGTGCCAGCAGCTTGGATGATAGCGGGGTTTCCTACAATGAGCAGTTCTTC. Translating it yields CASSLDDSGVSYNEQFF.

This clonotype was found a few times. This chain connects TRBV10-3 to TRBJ2-2; D remains ambiguous. V was clipped by 7 bases and J by 4 bases, with 7 bases between them. This CDR3 has 12 amino acids. Germline V gene data show CDR1 as ENHRY and CDR2 as SYGVKD. The CDR3 coding sequence is TGTGCCATCACGGGCGGCACCGGGGAGCTGTTTTTT. It translates to CAITGGTGELFF.

This sequence joins TRBV5-1 and TRBJ2-7; 10 nucleotides align to TRBD1. Losses at the gene ends were 7 bases for V and 2 bases for J; bases not matched to a gene: 0. In germline, CDR1 is SGHRS, CDR2 YFSETQ. CDR3 size: 12 residues. The CDR3 region has the DNA TGCGCCAGCGGGACAGGGGCCTACGAGCAGTACTTC. It yields the protein CASGTGAYEQYF.

This clonotype has at least ten counts. The junction shows a germline mismatch at one end, possibly a read error. The chain joins TRBV7-9 to TRBJ2-1, with 11 bases matching TRBD2. There are 14 residues in the CDR3. In germline, CDR1 is SEHNR, CDR2 FQNEAQ (reference sequence). The CDR3 coding sequence is TGTGCCAGCAGTTTAGCGGGAGGGGAAAATGAGCAGTTCTTC. It specifies CASSLAGGENEQFF.

V usage is TRBV6-1 and J usage is TRBJ2-4; weak D call: TRBD2 (6 bases). CDR3 length: 15 residues. V was shortened by 2 bases and J by 6 bases, with 14 bases between the two germline ends. Germline CDR1 reads MNHNS; CDR2 reads SASEGT. The CDR3 DNA sequence: TGTGCCAGCAGTGAACGGGGGTCGGTAATAAACATTCAGTACTTC. It encodes CASSERGSVINIQYF.

This clonotype was seen only a few times. The J gene is TRBJ2-1, the V gene TRBV12-5; D not certain. The V gene lost 1 base and the J gene lost 4 bases, with 5 bases spanning the gap. There are 13 residues in the CDR3. In germline, CDR1 is LGHNT, CDR2 FRNRAP. CDR3 bases: TGTGCTAGTGGTTTGGGGAAATACAATGAGCAGTTCTTC. It translates to CASGLGKYNEQFF.

This clonotype was counted only a few times. The chain links TRBV20-1 to TRBJ1-1; TRBD1 aligns across 10 bases. Germline assignment: CDR1 DFQATT and CDR2 SNEGSKA (reference sequence). The V segment lost 6 bases and the J segment 7 bases; nucleotides outside the gene matches: 11. This CDR3 region has 14 residues. Written as DNA, the CDR3 is TGCAGTGCAATACCCGGGACAGGGGTCATTGAAGCTTTCTTT. This sequence encodes CSAIPGTGVIEAFF.

This clonotype was observed a few times. V gene TRBV6-1 combines with J gene TRBJ2-1; 10 bases map to TRBD1. This CDR3 contains 15 residues. Germline CDR1 reads MNHNS; CDR2 reads SASEGT. The trim removed 6 bases at V and 7 bases at J, leaving 9 bases unmatched. Written as DNA, the CDR3 is TGTGCCAGCAGCCTCCGGCGGGACAGGGGAAATGAGCAGTTCTTC. It yields the protein CASSLRRDRGNEQFF.

This clonotype was detected a few times. The chain couples TRBV6-1 to TRBJ2-3; D unresolved. The V end lost 5 bases, the J end lost 0 bases, and 6 bases lay between the germline ends. The CDR3 spans 13 residues. Germline CDR1 and CDR2: MNHNS and SASEGT. The chain's CDR3 is CASSLLSTDTQYF. The CDR3 DNA follows: TGTGCCAGCAGTCTTTTAAGCACAGATACGCAGTATTTT.

The J gene is TRBJ2-7, the V gene TRBV29-1; TRBD1 might be the D (5 bases). The germline V and J ends were trimmed by 4 bases and 3 bases, with 13 bases remaining between them. This CDR3 is built from 13 residues. The germline V gene encodes CDR1 SQVTM and CDR2 ANQGSEA. CDR3 sequence: CSVVHPGRYEQYF. CDR3 bases: TGCAGCGTTGTTCATCCAGGGCGCTACGAGCAGTACTTC.

The rearrangement uses TRBV20-1 and TRBJ1-6; maybe TRBD1 (5 bases). The germline CDR1 and CDR2 sequences are DFQATT and SNEGSKA (reference sequence). Trimming took 3 bases from V and 10 from J, leaving 16 bases between them. The CDR3 consists of 14 residues. Here the CDR3 DNA reads TGCAGTGCTAGCGCGCGGGGGTTTGGATCACCCCTCCACTTT. This gives the protein CSASARGFGSPLHF.

The chain is built from TRBV7-6 and TRBJ2-5; a weak D match, TRBD2 (6 bases). Trimming removed 5 bases from V and 3 bases from J, with 16 bases in between. The length of the CDR3 is 15 residues. Germline loops: CDR1 SGHVS, CDR2 FNYEAQ. CDR3 loop: CASSLGSGPKETQYF. The DNA of the CDR3 is TGTGCCAGCAGCCTTGGAAGCGGGCCCAAAGAGACCCAGTACTTC.

In this sample, this clonotype turned up many times. The chain has TRBV25-1 and TRBJ2-7, with D hard to call. V lost 6 bases to trimming and J lost 9 bases, with 12 bases between them. The CDR3 runs to 11 residues. Germline V gene sequence: CDR1 MGHDK, CDR2 SYGVNS. The CDR3 loop is CASRAGERQYF. The CDR3 DNA follows: TGTGCCAGCAGGGCCGGTGAGAGGCAGTACTTC.

The genes are TRBV5-5 and TRBJ2-3; 13 bases agree with TRBD2. Germline trimming cut 0 bases from V and 0 bases from J; bases unmatched to any gene: 7. Germline V gene data show CDR1 as SGHKS and CDR2 as YYEKEE (reference sequence). This CDR3 has 19 amino acids. Here the CDR3 reads CASSLVGTSGTYSTDTQYF. The CDR3, as DNA: TGTGCCAGCAGCTTGGTTGGGACTAGCGGGACGTATAGCACAGATACGCAGTATTTT.

This clonotype was seen more than once but under ten times. The chain joins TRBV20-1 to TRBJ2-7; D is ambiguous. The CDR3 is 13 amino acids. CDR1 is DFQATT and CDR2 is SNEGSKA in the germline V gene (reference sequence). Trimming took 2 bases from V and 3 from J, leaving 11 bases between them. The CDR3 loop is CSARPGVNYEQYF. CDR3 sequence (DNA): TGCAGTGCTAGACCGGGCGTTAACTACGAGCAGTACTTC.

This clonotype has a handful of counts. The chain couples TRBV4-3 to TRBJ2-1; TRBD2 aligns across 9 bases. The CDR3 is made up of 15 amino acids. Looked up from germline, CDR1 is LGHNA and CDR2 is YSLEER. V shed 0 bases and J 9 bases; nucleotides not matched to a gene: 6. The CDR3 DNA reads as TGCGCCAGCAGCCAAGAAGCATTAGCGGGAGTTGAGCAGTTCTTC. This translates into CASSQEALAGVEQFF.

This chain's CDR3 is CASSLTGAPDTQYF. The CDR3 bases are TGCGCCAGCAGCCTGACAGGGGCCCCAGATACGCAGTATTTT. The chain joins TRBV4-1 to TRBJ2-3, with 8 bases aligning to TRBD1. The germline V gene encodes CDR1 MGHRA and CDR2 YSYEKL. Losses at the gene ends were 4 bases for V and 4 bases for J; bases not matched to a gene: 4. The CDR3 contains 14 residues.

This chain connects TRBV7-9 to TRBJ2-4; D is perhaps TRBD1 or TRBD2 (5 bases each). The length of the CDR3 is 17 residues. Germline CDR1 SEHNR, CDR2 FQNEAQ (reference sequence). V was shortened by 1 base and J by 6 bases, with 19 bases between the two germline ends. Here the CDR3 DNA reads TGTGCCAGCAGCTTAGGATCCGGGGCCGAGGGGAGAAACATTCAGTACTTC. It translates to CASSLGSGAEGRNIQYF. The full variable domain, in which reference TRBV7-9 and TRBJ2-4 provide the parts outside the CDR3, is DTGVSQNPRHKITKRGQNVTFRCDPISEHNRLYWYRQTLGQGPEFLTYFQNEAQLEKSRLLSDRFSAERPKGSFSTLEIQRTEQGDSAMYLCASSLGSGAEGRNIQYFGAGTRLSVL.